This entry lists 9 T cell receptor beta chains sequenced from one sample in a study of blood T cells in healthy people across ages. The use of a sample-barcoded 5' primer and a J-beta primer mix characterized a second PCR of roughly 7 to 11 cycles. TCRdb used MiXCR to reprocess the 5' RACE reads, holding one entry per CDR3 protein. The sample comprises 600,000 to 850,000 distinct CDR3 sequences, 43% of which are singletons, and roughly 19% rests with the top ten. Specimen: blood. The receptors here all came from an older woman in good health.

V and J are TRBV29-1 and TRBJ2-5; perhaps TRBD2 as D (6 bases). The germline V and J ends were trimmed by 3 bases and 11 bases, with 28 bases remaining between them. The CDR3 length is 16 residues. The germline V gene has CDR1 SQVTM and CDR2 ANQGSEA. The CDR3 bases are TGCAGCGTTGACCTACTACTAGCTGGGAGGAACAATGAGCAGTACTTC. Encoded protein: CSVDLLLAGRNNEQYF. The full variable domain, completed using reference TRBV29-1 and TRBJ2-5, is SAVISQKPSRDICQRGTSLTIQCQVDSQVTMMFWYRQQPGQSLTLIATANQGSEATYESGFVIDKFPISRPNLTFSTLTVSNMSPEDSSIYLCSVDLLLAGRNNEQYFGPGTRLLVL.

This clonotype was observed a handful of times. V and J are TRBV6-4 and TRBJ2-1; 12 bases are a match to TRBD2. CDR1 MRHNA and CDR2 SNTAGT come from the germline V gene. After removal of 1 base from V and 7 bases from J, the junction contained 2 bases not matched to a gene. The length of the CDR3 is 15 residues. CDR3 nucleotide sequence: TGTGCCAGCAGTGACTGGACTAGCGGGAAGAATGAGCAGTTCTTC. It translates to CASSDWTSGKNEQFF.

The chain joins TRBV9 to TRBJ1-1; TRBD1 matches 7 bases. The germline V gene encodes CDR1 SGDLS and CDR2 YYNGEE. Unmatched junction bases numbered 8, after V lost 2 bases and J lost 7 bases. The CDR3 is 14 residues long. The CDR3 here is CASSVRDRVNEAFF. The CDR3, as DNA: TGTGCCAGCAGCGTGAGGGACAGAGTTAATGAAGCTTTCTTT.

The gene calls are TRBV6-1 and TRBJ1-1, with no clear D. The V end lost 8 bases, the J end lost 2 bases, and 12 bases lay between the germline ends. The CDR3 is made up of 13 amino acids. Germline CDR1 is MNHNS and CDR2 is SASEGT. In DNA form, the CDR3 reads TGTGCCAGCGCCAGGAAACCTAACACTGAAGCTTTCTTT. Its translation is CASARKPNTEAFF.

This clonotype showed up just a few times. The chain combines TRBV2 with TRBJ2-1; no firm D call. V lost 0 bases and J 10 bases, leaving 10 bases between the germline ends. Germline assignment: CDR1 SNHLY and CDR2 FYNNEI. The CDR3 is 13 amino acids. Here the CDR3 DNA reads TGTGCCAGCAGTGAAGCGCTGGACGGAGAGCAGTTCTTC. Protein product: CASSEALDGEQFF.

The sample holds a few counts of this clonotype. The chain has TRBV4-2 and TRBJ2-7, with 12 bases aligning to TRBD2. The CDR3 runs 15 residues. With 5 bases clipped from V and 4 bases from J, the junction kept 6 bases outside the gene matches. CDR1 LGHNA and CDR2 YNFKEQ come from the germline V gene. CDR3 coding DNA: TGTGCCAGCAGCTCCACTAGCGGGAGGAGATACGAGCAGTACTTC. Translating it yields CASSSTSGRRYEQYF.

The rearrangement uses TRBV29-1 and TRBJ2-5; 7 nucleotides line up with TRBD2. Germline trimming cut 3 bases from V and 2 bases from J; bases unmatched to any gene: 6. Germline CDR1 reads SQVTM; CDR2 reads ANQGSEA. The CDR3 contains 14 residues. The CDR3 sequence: CSVEWRGSQETQYF. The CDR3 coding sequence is TGCAGCGTTGAGTGGCGGGGGTCACAAGAGACCCAGTACTTC.

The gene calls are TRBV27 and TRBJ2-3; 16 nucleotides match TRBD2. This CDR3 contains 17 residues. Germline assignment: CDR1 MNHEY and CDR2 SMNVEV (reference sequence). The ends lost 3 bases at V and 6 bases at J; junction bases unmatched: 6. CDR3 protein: CASSFGGTSGRADTQYF. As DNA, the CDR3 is TGTGCCAGCAGTTTCGGCGGGACTAGCGGGAGGGCTGATACGCAGTATTTT.

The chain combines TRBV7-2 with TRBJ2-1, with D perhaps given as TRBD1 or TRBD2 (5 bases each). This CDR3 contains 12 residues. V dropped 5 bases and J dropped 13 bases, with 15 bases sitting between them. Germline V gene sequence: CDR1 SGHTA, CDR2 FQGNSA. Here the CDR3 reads CASSPNIGTQFF. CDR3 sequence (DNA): TGTGCCAGCAGCCCTAATATTGGGACCCAGTTCTTC. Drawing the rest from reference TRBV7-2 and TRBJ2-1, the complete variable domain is GAGVSQSPSNKVTEKGKDVELRCDPISGHTALYWYRQSLGQGLEFLIYFQGNSAPDKSGLPSDRFSAERTGGSVSTLTIQRTQQEDSAVYLCASSPNIGTQFFGPGTRLTVL.